This T cell receptor beta chain was documented in a study of blood T cells in healthy people across ages. Combining a sample-barcoded 5' primer with a J-beta primer mix, a second PCR ran for roughly 7 to 12 cycles. MiXCR, run by TCRdb on the 5' RACE reads, gives a single entry per CDR3 protein. The sample has 600,000 to 850,000 distinct CDR3 sequences; around 40% are singletons. This clonotype came up a few times. A minimum of 7 million PBMCs was isolated per sample. This CDR3 spans 15 amino acids. Germline trimming cut 3 bases from V and 8 bases from J; bases unmatched to any gene: 10. The chain is built from TRBV12-3 or TRBV12-4 and TRBJ2-1; TRBD2 matches at 7 bases. The sequence came from a woman aged 60-70 years in good health. Sequencing was done on a sample of blood. DNA of the CDR3: TGTGCCAGCAGTTTCCGGTCTAGCGGAGGGGATGAGCAGTTCTTC. It translates to CASSFRSSGGDEQFF.